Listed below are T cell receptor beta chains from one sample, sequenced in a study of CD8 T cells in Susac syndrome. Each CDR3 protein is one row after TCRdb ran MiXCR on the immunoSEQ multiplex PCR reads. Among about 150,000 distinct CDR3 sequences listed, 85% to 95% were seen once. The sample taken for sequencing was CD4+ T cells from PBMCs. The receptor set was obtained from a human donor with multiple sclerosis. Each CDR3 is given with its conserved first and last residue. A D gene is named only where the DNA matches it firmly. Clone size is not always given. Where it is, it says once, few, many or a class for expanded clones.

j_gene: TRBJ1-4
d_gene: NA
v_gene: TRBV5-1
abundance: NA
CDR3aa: CASRLGLNEKLFF
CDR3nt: TGCGCCAGCAGGCTGGGGCTTAATGAAAAACTGTTTTTT

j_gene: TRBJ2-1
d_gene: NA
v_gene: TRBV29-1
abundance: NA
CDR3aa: CSVEDQGRVYEQFF
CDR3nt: TGCAGCGTTGAAGATCAGGGCAGGGTTTATGAGCAGTTCTTC

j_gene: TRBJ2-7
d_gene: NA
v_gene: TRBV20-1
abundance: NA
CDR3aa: CSAEPAKYSYEQYF
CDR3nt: TGCAGTGCCGAACCCGCCAAGTATTCCTACGAGCAGTACTTC

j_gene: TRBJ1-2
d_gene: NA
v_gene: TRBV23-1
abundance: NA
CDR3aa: CASTFLCYTF
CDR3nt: TGCGCCAGCACCTTCCTTTGCTACACCTTC

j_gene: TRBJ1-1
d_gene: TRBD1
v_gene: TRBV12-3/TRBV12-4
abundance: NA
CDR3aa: CASSRHNRGQPEAFF
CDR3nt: TGTGCCAGCAGTCGACATAACAGGGGGCAGCCTGAAGCTTTCTTT

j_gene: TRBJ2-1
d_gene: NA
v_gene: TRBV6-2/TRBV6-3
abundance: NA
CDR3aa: CASSYSDIFEQFF
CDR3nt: TGTGCCAGCAGTTACTCGGACATATTTGAGCAGTTCTTC

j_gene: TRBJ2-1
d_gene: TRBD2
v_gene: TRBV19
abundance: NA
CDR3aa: CASIGLAVDEQFF
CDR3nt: TGTGCCAGTATTGGGCTAGCGGTCGACGAGCAGTTCTTC

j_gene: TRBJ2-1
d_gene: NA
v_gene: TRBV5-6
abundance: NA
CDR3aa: CASSLTREWGARDEQFF
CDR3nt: TGTGCCAGCAGCTTGACTCGAGAGTGGGGGGCTAGGGATGAGCAGTTCTTC

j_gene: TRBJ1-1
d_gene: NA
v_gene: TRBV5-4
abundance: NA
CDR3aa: CASSMTENTEAFF
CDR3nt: TGTGCCAGCAGCATGACAGAGAACACTGAAGCTTTCTTT

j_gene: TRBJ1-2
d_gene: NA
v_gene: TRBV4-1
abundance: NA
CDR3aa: CASSQDSDGSGAF
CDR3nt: TGCGCCAGCAGCCAAGACAGTGACGGCTCCGGCGCCTTC

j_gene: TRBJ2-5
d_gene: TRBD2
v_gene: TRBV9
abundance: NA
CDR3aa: CASSVAGASGGETQYF
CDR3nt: TGTGCCAGCAGCGTAGCTGGGGCTAGCGGGGGAGAGACCCAGTACTTC

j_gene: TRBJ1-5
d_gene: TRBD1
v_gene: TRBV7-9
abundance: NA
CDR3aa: CASSPGQTNQPQHF
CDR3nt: TGTGCCAGCAGCCCGGGACAGACCAATCAGCCCCAGCATTTT

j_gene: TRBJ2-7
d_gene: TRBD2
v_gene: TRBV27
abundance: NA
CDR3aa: CASSLYPGLAGVSYEQYF
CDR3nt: TGTGCCAGCAGTTTATACCCCGGACTAGCGGGAGTAAGCTACGAGCAGTACTTC

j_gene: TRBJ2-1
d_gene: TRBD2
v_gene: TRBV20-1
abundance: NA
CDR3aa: CSASGGGYNEQFF
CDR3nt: TGCAGTGCTAGCGGCGGGGGGTACAATGAGCAGTTCTTC

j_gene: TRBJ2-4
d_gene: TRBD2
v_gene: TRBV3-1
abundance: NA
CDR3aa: CASSLPSGSVENIQYF
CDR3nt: TGTGCCAGCAGCCTTCCTAGCGGGAGCGTTGAAAACATTCAGTACTTC

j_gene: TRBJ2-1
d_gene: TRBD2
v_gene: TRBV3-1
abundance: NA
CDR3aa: CASSQREGRNEQFF
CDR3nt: TGTGCCAGCAGCCAACGGGAGGGCCGCAATGAGCAGTTCTTC

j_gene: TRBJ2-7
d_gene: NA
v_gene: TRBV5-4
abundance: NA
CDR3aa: CASSLNRGGYEQYF
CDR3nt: TGTGCCAGCAGCTTAAACAGGGGAGGATACGAGCAGTACTTC

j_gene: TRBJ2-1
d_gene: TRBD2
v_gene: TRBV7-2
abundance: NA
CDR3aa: CASSLSRGGANEQFF
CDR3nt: TGTGCCAGCAGCTTAAGTCGCGGGGGGGCCAATGAGCAGTTCTTC

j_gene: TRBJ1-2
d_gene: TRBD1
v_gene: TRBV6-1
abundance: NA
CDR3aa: CASSPRGQEPYGYTF
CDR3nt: TGTGCCAGCAGCCCGCGGGGACAGGAGCCCTATGGCTACACCTTC

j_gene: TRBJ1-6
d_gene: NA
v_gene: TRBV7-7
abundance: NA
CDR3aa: CASSLGQHNSPLHF
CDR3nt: TGTGCCAGCAGCCTTGGACAGCATAATTCACCCCTCCACTTT

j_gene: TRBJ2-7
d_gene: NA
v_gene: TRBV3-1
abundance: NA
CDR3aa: CASSQDLSRVLPYEQYF
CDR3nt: TGTGCCAGCAGCCAAGATTTATCACGAGTCCTCCCCTACGAGCAGTACTTC

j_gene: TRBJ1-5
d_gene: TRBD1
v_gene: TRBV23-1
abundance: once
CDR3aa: CASSQPTGYSNQPQHF
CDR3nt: TGCGCCAGCAGTCAACCGACAGGGTATAGCAATCAGCCCCAGCATTTT

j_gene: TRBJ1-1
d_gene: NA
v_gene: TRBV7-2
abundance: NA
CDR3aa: CASSRQPKTGEAFF
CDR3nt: TGTGCCAGCAGCCGACAACCGAAGACGGGTGAAGCTTTCTTT

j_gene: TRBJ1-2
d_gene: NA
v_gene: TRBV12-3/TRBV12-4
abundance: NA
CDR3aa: CASSFFWGYTF
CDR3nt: TGTGCCAGCAGTTTCTTCTGGGGCTACACCTTC

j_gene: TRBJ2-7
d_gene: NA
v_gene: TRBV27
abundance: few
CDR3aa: CASSSKPYEQYF
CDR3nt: TGTGCCAGCAGTTCCAAGCCCTACGAGCAGTACTTC

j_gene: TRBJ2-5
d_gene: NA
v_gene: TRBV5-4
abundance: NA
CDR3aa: CASSLAPLETQYF
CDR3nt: TGTGCCAGCAGCTTGGCCCCGTTGGAGACCCAGTACTTC

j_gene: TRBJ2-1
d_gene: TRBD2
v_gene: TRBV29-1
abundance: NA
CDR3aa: CSVANVPGGNEQFF
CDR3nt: TGCAGCGTCGCCAACGTTCCGGGGGGCAATGAGCAGTTCTTC

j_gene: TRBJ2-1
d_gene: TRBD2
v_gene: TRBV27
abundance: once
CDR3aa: CASNGSGRHEQFF
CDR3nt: TGTGCCAGCAATGGGAGCGGGAGACATGAGCAGTTCTTC

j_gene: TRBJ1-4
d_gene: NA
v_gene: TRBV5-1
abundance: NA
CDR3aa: CASSSKSGFNEKLFF
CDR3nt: TGCGCCAGCAGCTCAAAGTCCGGCTTTAACGAAAAACTGTTTTTT

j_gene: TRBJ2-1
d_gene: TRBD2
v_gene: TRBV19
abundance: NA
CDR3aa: CASRRLAGGLGAHEQFF
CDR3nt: TGTGCCAGTAGAAGACTAGCGGGGGGGCTCGGTGCCCATGAGCAGTTCTTC

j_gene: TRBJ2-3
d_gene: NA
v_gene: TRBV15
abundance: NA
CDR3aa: CATTRGDTDTQYF
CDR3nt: TGTGCCACCACCAGGGGGGACACAGATACGCAGTATTTT

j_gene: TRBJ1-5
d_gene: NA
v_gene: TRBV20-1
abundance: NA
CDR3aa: CSASGGANQPQHF
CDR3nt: TGCAGTGCTTCGGGTGGGGCCAATCAGCCCCAGCATTTT

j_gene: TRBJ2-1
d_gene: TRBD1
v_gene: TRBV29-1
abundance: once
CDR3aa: CSTGTGQYNEQFF
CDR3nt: TGCAGCACCGGGACAGGCCAGTACAATGAGCAGTTCTTC

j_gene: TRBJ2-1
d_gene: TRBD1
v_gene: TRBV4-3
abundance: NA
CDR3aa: CASSPGQGRNEQFF
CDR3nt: TGCGCCAGCAGCCCGGGACAGGGTAGGAATGAGCAGTTCTTC

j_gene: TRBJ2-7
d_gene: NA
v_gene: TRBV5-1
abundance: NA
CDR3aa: CASSSLTDSYEQYF
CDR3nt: TGCGCCAGCAGCTCGTTGACGGATTCCTACGAGCAGTACTTC

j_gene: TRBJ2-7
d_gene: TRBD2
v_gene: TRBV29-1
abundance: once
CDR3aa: CSVEGLAGLIYEQYF
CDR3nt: TGCAGCGTTGAAGGACTAGCGGGACTCATCTACGAGCAGTACTTC

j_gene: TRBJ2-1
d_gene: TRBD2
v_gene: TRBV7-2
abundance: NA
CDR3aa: CASSLIPGGGNEQFF
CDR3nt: TGTGCCAGCAGCTTAATCCCGGGAGGAGGGAATGAGCAGTTCTTC

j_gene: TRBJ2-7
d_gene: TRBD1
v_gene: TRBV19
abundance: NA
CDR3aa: CASLSGTGMREQYF
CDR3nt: TGTGCCAGCCTCTCCGGGACAGGGATGAGGGAGCAGTACTTC

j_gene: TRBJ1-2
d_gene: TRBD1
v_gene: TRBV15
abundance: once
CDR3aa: CATSRDQGARGYTF
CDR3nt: TGTGCCACCAGCAGAGATCAGGGGGCGCGTGGCTACACCTTC

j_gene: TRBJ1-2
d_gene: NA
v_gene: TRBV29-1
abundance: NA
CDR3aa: CSVEGLGQTSYGYTF
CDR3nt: TGCAGCGTTGAAGGTTTAGGACAGACGTCCTATGGCTACACCTTC

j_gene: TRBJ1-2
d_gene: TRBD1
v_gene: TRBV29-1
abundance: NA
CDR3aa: CSVESPGGQNYGYTF
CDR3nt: TGCAGCGTTGAATCGCCAGGGGGACAGAACTATGGCTACACCTTC

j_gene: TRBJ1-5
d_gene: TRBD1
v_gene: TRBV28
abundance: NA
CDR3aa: CASSLPGQGNQPQHF
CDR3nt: TGTGCCAGCAGTTTACCGGGACAGGGGAATCAGCCCCAGCATTTT

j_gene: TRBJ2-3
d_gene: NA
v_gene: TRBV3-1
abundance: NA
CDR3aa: CASSQDSRGLTDTQYF
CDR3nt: TGTGCCAGCAGCCAAGATTCAAGAGGCCTCACAGATACGCAGTATTTT

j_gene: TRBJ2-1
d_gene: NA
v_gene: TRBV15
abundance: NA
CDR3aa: CATSRGGGTYNEQFF
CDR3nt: TGTGCCACCAGCAGAGGGGGCGGAACCTACAATGAGCAGTTCTTC

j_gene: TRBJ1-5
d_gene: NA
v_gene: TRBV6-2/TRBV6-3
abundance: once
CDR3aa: CASSFTGSSQPQHF
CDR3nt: TGTGCCAGCAGTTTTACAGGGTCCAGCCAGCCCCAGCATTTT